Listed below are T cell receptor beta chains from one sample, sequenced in a study of human T cells and chemical hapten exposure. One entry per CDR3 protein, called by TCRdb with MiXCR from the RACE reads. The top ten hold less than 6.5% of the sample, which has tens of thousands of distinct CDR3 sequences, roughly 10% seen once. Sequences were derived from whole blood, sampled in connection with sensitization to the hapten diphenylcyclopropenone (DPC). Receptor source: a man between 25 and 39 years old with alopecia areata. Some clones in this sample may be carry-over from other donors' samples. Both conserved end residues are trimmed from each CDR3.

V gene: TRBV27
J gene: TRBJ2-3
CDR3 protein: ASSRQGAGGGSTDTQY

V gene: TRBV20-1
J gene: TRBJ1-2
CDR3 protein: SARGRGLLSGAGYT

V gene: TRBV5-1
J gene: TRBJ2-3
CDR3 protein: ASSLEGGDYTQY

V gene: TRBV28
J gene: TRBJ2-1
CDR3 protein: ASSGGTSGRLHYNEQF

V gene: TRBV12-3/TRBV12-4
J gene: TRBJ2-2
CDR3 protein: ASGLAGFSPAGELF

V gene: TRBV7-8
J gene: TRBJ1-2
CDR3 protein: ASSSPTPGQGGYGYT

V gene: TRBV7-9
J gene: TRBJ2-3
CDR3 protein: ASTLVDTQY

V gene: TRBV29-1
J gene: TRBJ1-1
CDR3 protein: SAAPQGMNTEAF

V gene: TRBV27
J gene: TRBJ2-1
CDR3 protein: ASSISLAGEQF

V gene: TRBV20-1
J gene: TRBJ1-1
CDR3 protein: SARDPNTEAF

V gene: TRBV4-1
J gene: TRBJ1-4
CDR3 protein: ASSHALFLRVGDEKLF

V gene: TRBV7-2
J gene: TRBJ2-1
CDR3 protein: ASSTSPGTSGRNEQF

V gene: TRBV6-6
J gene: TRBJ2-7
CDR3 protein: ASRHGDSYEQY

V gene: TRBV4-3
J gene: TRBJ1-5
CDR3 protein: ASSHSTAEGQPQH

V gene: TRBV5-1
J gene: TRBJ1-6
CDR3 protein: ASSLEQANSPLH

V gene: TRBV12-3/TRBV12-4
J gene: TRBJ2-1
CDR3 protein: ASSLGREQF

V gene: TRBV6-6
J gene: TRBJ1-1
CDR3 protein: ASSALTEAF

V gene: TRBV7-2
J gene: TRBJ2-3
CDR3 protein: ASSSRGGGRAADTQY

V gene: TRBV11-2
J gene: TRBJ2-3
CDR3 protein: ASRTGDTQY

V gene: TRBV20-1
J gene: TRBJ2-1
CDR3 protein: SARDWTSYNEQF

V gene: TRBV6-4
J gene: TRBJ2-2
CDR3 protein: ASSERGGPTGELF

V gene: TRBV20-1
J gene: TRBJ1-3
CDR3 protein: GAYLTGHLGNTIY

V gene: TRBV29-1
J gene: TRBJ2-3
CDR3 protein: SVTGLIAGTDTQY

V gene: TRBV28
J gene: TRBJ1-2
CDR3 protein: ASSFTGPTYGYT

V gene: TRBV12-3/TRBV12-4
J gene: TRBJ1-2
CDR3 protein: ATRGQGRFLEGYT

V gene: TRBV4-2
J gene: TRBJ2-5
CDR3 protein: ASSQAGLAVYQETQY

V gene: TRBV7-9
J gene: TRBJ2-3
CDR3 protein: ASSSTSGLSTDTQY

V gene: TRBV2
J gene: TRBJ1-5
CDR3 protein: ASRRRDNQPQH

V gene: TRBV12-2
J gene: TRBJ2-5
CDR3 protein: ASRNVPGETQY

V gene: TRBV12-5
J gene: TRBJ1-1
CDR3 protein: ASGLNAEAF

V gene: TRBV15
J gene: TRBJ1-5
CDR3 protein: ATSRGSGAYQPQH

V gene: TRBV3-1
J gene: TRBJ2-5
CDR3 protein: ASSQVPSETQY

V gene: TRBV5-1
J gene: TRBJ1-4
CDR3 protein: ASSFWDRAQEKLF

V gene: TRBV20-1
J gene: TRBJ2-7
CDR3 protein: SARGVDEQY

V gene: TRBV6-5
J gene: TRBJ2-5
CDR3 protein: ASSRGAVGGAGETQY

V gene: TRBV27
J gene: TRBJ2-5
CDR3 protein: ASGTSGYQETQY

V gene: TRBV5-1
J gene: TRBJ2-2
CDR3 protein: ASSLSGQITGELF

V gene: TRBV18
J gene: TRBJ1-1
CDR3 protein: ASSQGSNTEAF

V gene: TRBV7-3
J gene: TRBJ2-2
CDR3 protein: ASSLTRIGGELF

V gene: TRBV3-1
J gene: TRBJ2-1
CDR3 protein: ASEDRDRGPAYNEQF